This TCR beta chain was sequenced for a study of Graves' ophthalmopathy and Graves' hyperthyroidism. The wider study: Peripheral blood (taken before any treatment) was collected at initial diagnosis.

The germline gives CDR1 KGHDR, CDR2 SFDVKD. This CDR3 comprises 17 residues. Trimming removed 3 bases at V and 0 bases at J, with 13 bases between. By proportion, this clonotype is medium-sized. Ophthalmopathy donors showed moderate-to-severe activity, CAS ≥3, NOSPECS ≥4 and a duration under 3 months. None of the included patients had other autoimmune diseases, uncontrolled infections, pregnancy or lactation, as these led to exclusion. As diagnostic evidence, clinical symptoms, serum thyroxine, TRAb, thyroid ultrasound and orbital computed tomography were relied upon. The TCR beta CDR3 regions underwent amplification from RNA transcripts. Second-round multiplex PCR followed a first-round RT-PCR using HTBI primers. TCRdb ran MiXCR on the multiplex PCR reads and lists one entry per CDR3 protein. This table holds some 520,000 distinct CDR3 sequences, 14% found once.

The chain carries TRBV24-1 and TRBJ2-2; perhaps D is TRBD1 or TRBD2 (5 bases each). Sequencing used blood. This TCR was sampled from a woman in her twenties or thirties with Graves' ophthalmopathy. The CDR3 region has the DNA TGTGCCACCAGTGATCCGGGGACCAATGCGAACACCGGGGAGCTGTTTTTT. It translates to CATSDPGTNANTGELFF.